The 9 T cell receptor beta chains below all came from one sample that was sequenced in a study of control samples from healthy donors and cancer patients. Profiling relied on immunoSEQ multiplex PCR, and the TCRdb table lists in-frame clones only, not all of them. The sample lists approximately 86,000 clones; approximately 86% were seen once. Sequenced input: blood. These receptor sequences come from a man in his thirties or forties in good health.

The sample holds one count of this clone. This chain uses TRBV11-2 with TRBJ2-7; D is perhaps TRBD1 (6 bases). The CDR3 totals 14 residues. Deletions cut 2 bases from V and 7 bases from J, with 15 bases between. Germline V gene sequence: CDR1 SGHAT, CDR2 FQNNGV. The CDR3 region is CASSLLGGKEEQYF. In nucleotides, the CDR3 is TGTGCCAGCAGCTTATTAGGGGGAAAAGAGGAGCAGTACTTC. Variable domain in full (rest from reference TRBV11-2 and TRBJ2-7): EAGVAQSPRYKIIEKRQSVAFWCNPISGHATLYWYQQILGQGPKLLIQFQNNGVVDDSQLPKDRFSAERLKGVDSTLKIQPAKLEDSAVYLCASSLLGGKEEQYFGPGTRLTVT.

The rearrangement links TRBV29-1 to TRBJ1-2, with D possibly TRBD1 on 5 matching bases. CDR1 is SQVTM, CDR2 ANQGSEA, per germline. The CDR3 is 12 residues long. The V end lost 0 bases, the J end lost 8 bases, and 10 bases lay between the germline ends. The CDR3 loop reads CSVEEYGDGYTF. The CDR3 nucleotides read TGCAGCGTTGAAGAGTATGGGGACGGCTACACCTTC. Filled out from reference TRBV29-1 and TRBJ1-2, the complete variable domain reads SAVISQKPSRDICQRGTSLTIQCQVDSQVTMMFWYRQQPGQSLTLIATANQGSEATYESGFVIDKFPISRPNLTFSTLTVSNMSPEDSSIYLCSVEEYGDGYTFGSGTRLTVV.

The V call is TRBV4-1, the J call TRBJ2-6; TRBD2 might be the D (6 bases). V was clipped by 8 bases and J by 0 bases, with 11 bases between them. Germline V gene sequence: CDR1 MGHRA, CDR2 YSYEKL. The CDR3 covers 15 residues. The CDR3 loop is CASLPGVSGANVLTF. CDR3 coding DNA: TGCGCCAGCCTCCCGGGGGTCTCTGGGGCCAACGTCCTGACTTTC.

This clone appeared once. This rearrangement joins TRBV7-9 to TRBJ1-3, with no clear D. V lost 2 bases and J 0 bases, leaving 11 bases between the germline ends. Germline values: CDR1 SEHNR, CDR2 FQNEAQ (reference sequence). The CDR3 has 16 residues. This CDR3 is CASSLTGPFSGNTIYF. CDR3 nucleotide sequence: TGTGCCAGCAGCTTAACCGGTCCCTTCTCTGGAAACACCATATATTTT. The full variable domain, rest sourced from reference TRBV7-9 and TRBJ1-3, is DTGVSQNPRHKITKRGQNVTFRCDPISEHNRLYWYRQTLGQGPEFLTYFQNEAQLEKSRLLSDRFSAERPKGSFSTLEIQRTEQGDSAMYLCASSLTGPFSGNTIYFGEGSWLTVV.

The chain carries TRBV4-1 and TRBJ2-2; D not resolved. CDR1 is MGHRA, CDR2 YSYEKL, per germline. The CDR3 totals 11 residues. Trimming took off 6 bases at V and 6 bases at J, with 5 bases between the two ends. The CDR3 loop reads CASSPPGELFF. The CDR3 DNA reads TGCGCCAGCAGTCCCCCCGGGGAGCTGTTTTTT.

This chain links TRBV6-5 with TRBJ2-3, with D possibly being TRBD2 (5 bases). The V end was cut by 6 bases, the J end by 4 bases, with 8 bases between. The CDR3 is made up of 12 amino acids. Germline V gene lookup returns CDR1 MNHEY and CDR2 SVGAGI. DNA for the CDR3: TGTGCCAGCAGGGACTTGCCAGATACGCAGTATTTT. Its translation is CASRDLPDTQYF.

The chain is built from TRBV24-1 and TRBJ2-3; D may be TRBD1 or TRBD2 (5 bases each). With 6 bases removed from V and 0 bases from J, the gap between germline ends came to 9 bases. Germline V lookup: CDR1 KGHDR, CDR2 SFDVKD. This CDR3 has 14 residues. The CDR3 DNA is TGTGCCACCAGTCCCCGGGGCAGCACAGATACGCAGTATTTT. It translates to CATSPRGSTDTQYF.

Of note for this clone: Different DNA sequences within this sample yield the same CDR3. The rearrangement joins TRBV5-1 to TRBJ2-5, with 14 bases identical to TRBD2. The J segment lost 4 bases and the V segment lost 4 bases, leaving 3 bases of the junction unmatched. The CDR3 has 15 amino acids. Germline-derived CDR1 and CDR2 are SGHRS and YFSETQ. The CDR3 is CASSLGLAGGETQYF. The CDR3 bases are TGCGCCAGCAGCCTTGGACTAGCGGGGGGAGAGACCCAGTACTTC.

The chain is built from TRBV2 and TRBJ2-2; no clear D. Germline V gene lookup returns CDR1 SNHLY and CDR2 FYNNEI. The CDR3 contains 15 residues. The V end was cut by 2 bases, the J end by 4 bases, with 11 bases between. The CDR3 bases are TGTGCCAGCAGTGAACGGGTGACTCTCACCGGGGAGCTGTTTTTT. Translating it yields CASSERVTLTGELFF.